This T cell receptor beta chain was captured in a study of cytomegalovirus exposure and HLA in healthy donors. Study results and caveats: For most TCR sequences rarity was the rule, although some public TCRs occurred in many donors. Per a later analysis, HLA-associated TCR beta chains showed more clonal expansion than other, equally common TCR beta chains. As a later analysis revealed, most CMV-associated TCR beta chains appeared HLA-restricted.

In regard to this clone: Its target is unknown.

The PCR made use of 60 Vbeta and 13 Jbeta primers. Libraries were prepared by immunoSEQ multiplex PCR; TCRdb keeps only in-frame clonotypes and omits some of them. The sample shows fewer than 200,000 clones, 75% to 85% of them seen only once. Material for sequencing was PBMCs. The receptor comes from a female donor in good health and CMV-seronegative.

CDR3 sequence: CASSFKLAGEETQYF. The CDR3 coding sequence is TGTGCCAGCAGCTTCAAACTAGCGGGGGAAGAGACCCAGTACTTC. The V call is TRBV5-4, the J call TRBJ2-5; 11 nucleotides line up with TRBD2. V gave up 2 bases and J gave up 3 bases; unmatched junction bases: 3. The CDR3 contains 15 residues. CDR1 and CDR2 from the germline V gene are SGHNT and YYREEE (reference sequence). The full variable domain, completed using reference TRBV5-4 and TRBJ2-5, is ETGVTQSPTHLIKTRGQQVTLRCSSQSGHNTVSWYQQALGQGPQFIFQYYREEENGRGNFPPRFSGLQFPNYSSELNVNALELDDSALYLCASSFKLAGEETQYFGPGTRLLVL.